This entry lists 21 T cell receptor beta chains sequenced from one sample in a study of blood T cell repertoires in COVID-19. Clones were read by immunoSEQ multiplex PCR, and TCRdb kept only the in-frame ones, dropping some. This sample has roughly 200,000 clones, with 85% to 90% found just once. Sequenced: peripheral blood. Source of these receptors: a man in his 60s who had recovered from COVID-19.

V and J are TRBV5-6 and TRBJ1-1; TRBD1 might be the D (6 bases). The germline V and J ends were trimmed by 0 bases and 1 base, with 13 bases remaining between them. The CDR3 has 16 amino acids. Germline V gene lookup returns CDR1 SGHDT and CDR2 YYEEEE. The chain's CDR3 is CASSLAGGLGNTEAFF. As DNA, the CDR3 is TGTGCCAGCAGCTTGGCCGGGGGGCTAGGGAACACTGAAGCTTTCTTT. Drawing the rest from reference TRBV5-6 and TRBJ1-1, the complete variable domain is DAGVTQSPTHLIKTRGQQVTLRCSPKSGHDTVSWYQQALGQGPQFIFQYYEEEERQRGNFPDRFSGHQFPNYSSELNVNALLLGDSALYLCASSLAGGLGNTEAFFGQGTRLTVV.

The gene calls are TRBV6-5 and TRBJ2-7; 8 positions match TRBD2. The CDR3 loop spans 14 amino acids. From germline, CDR1 is MNHEY and CDR2 SVGAGI. Trimming took 4 bases from V and 1 from J; bases not matched to a gene: 3. The chain's CDR3 is CASSSKRGSYEQYF. The CDR3 nucleotides read TGTGCCAGCAGTTCTAAGCGGGGGTCCTACGAGCAGTACTTC.

This clone showed up just once. The chain employs TRBV10-3 and TRBJ2-2; maybe TRBD2 (6 bases). The germline CDR1 and CDR2 sequences are ENHRY and SYGVKD. CDR3 size: 16 residues. V lost 5 bases to trimming and J lost 3 bases, with 16 bases between them. CDR3 amino acids: CAISRILAEYTGELFF. CDR3 DNA: TGTGCCATCAGTCGGATATTAGCGGAGTACACCGGGGAGCTGTTTTTT.

The V gene is TRBV7-6, the J gene TRBJ2-2, with a tentative D call TRBD2 (6 bases). This CDR3 has 15 residues. Between the trimmed V and J ends, which lost 0 bases and 3 bases, there was a span of 8 bases. Germline values: CDR1 SGHVS, CDR2 FNYEAQ. CDR3 DNA sequence: TGTGCCAGCAGCTTAGCGCGGGGAGACACCGGGGAGCTGTTTTTT. Translating gives CASSLARGDTGELFF. Full variable domain (missing parts from reference TRBV7-6 and TRBJ2-2): GAGVSQSPRYKVTKRGQDVALRCDPISGHVSLYWYRQALGQGPEFLTYFNYEAQQDKSGLPNDRFSAERPEGSISTLTIQRTEQRDSAMYRCASSLARGDTGELFFGEGSRLTVL.

V gene TRBV29-1 combines with J gene TRBJ2-7, with TRBD1 identical over 8 bases. CDR1 is SQVTM, CDR2 ANQGSEA, per germline. The CDR3 runs 13 residues. V dropped 4 bases and J dropped 3; count of bases not matched to a gene: 5. The CDR3 loop reads CSVADRVVYEQYF. CDR3 DNA sequence: TGCAGCGTTGCGGACAGGGTAGTCTACGAGCAGTACTTC.

The chain employs TRBV25-1 and TRBJ1-4, with a weak D call TRBD1 (5 bases). The CDR3 extends over 14 amino acids. Germline V CDR1 and CDR2: MGHDK, SYGVNS. The V gene lost 3 bases and the J gene lost 8 bases, with 13 bases spanning the gap. The CDR3 sequence: CASSEPGNREKLFF. The CDR3 DNA reads TGTGCCAGCAGTGAGCCCGGAAACAGGGAAAAACTGTTTTTT.

This chain uses TRBV3-1 (or the pseudogene TRBV3-2) with TRBJ2-5, with 13 bases matching TRBD2. Losses at the gene ends were 7 bases for V and 2 bases for J; bases not matched to a gene: 7. Germline values: CDR1 LGHDT, CDR2 YNNKEL (reference sequence). CDR3 size: 16 residues. CDR3 residues: CASTGLAGVIQETQYF. CDR3 coding DNA: TGTGCCAGCACAGGACTAGCGGGAGTTATTCAAGAGACCCAGTACTTC.

V is TRBV20-1 and J is TRBJ2-1, with D uncertain. The CDR3 is 11 residues long. CDR1 is DFQATT, CDR2 SNEGSKA, per germline (reference sequence). V lost 3 bases and J lost 5, with 5 bases in between. Here the CDR3 reads CSARSDNEQFF. The CDR3 DNA follows: TGCAGTGCTAGGAGTGACAATGAGCAGTTCTTC.

This clone has only one observation. The CDR3 nucleotides are TGTGCCAGTAGTTCCCGGACAGGTCTCTATGGCTACACCTTC. Protein sequence: CASSSRTGLYGYTF. The V call is TRBV19, the J call TRBJ1-2; 7 bases are a match to TRBD1. The V segment lost 5 bases and the J segment 4 bases; nucleotides outside the gene matches: 7. Germline values: CDR1 LNHDA, CDR2 SQIVND (reference sequence). The CDR3 sequence is 14 residues long. The full variable domain, in which reference TRBV19 and TRBJ1-2 provide the parts outside the CDR3, is DGGITQSPKYLFRKEGQNVTLSCEQNLNHDAMYWYRQDPGQGLRLIYYSQIVNDFQKGDIAEGYSVSREKKESFPLTVTSAQKNPTAFYLCASSSRTGLYGYTFGSGTRLTVV.

The chain has TRBV23-1 and TRBJ2-3; D remains unclear. TRBV23-1 belongs to the ORF category, with a function that is uncertain. Deletions cut 6 bases from V and 0 bases from J, with 10 bases between. This CDR3 comprises 14 residues. The CDR3 DNA follows: TGCGCCAGCAGAAATACACCTAGCACAGATACGCAGTATTTT. Encoded protein: CASRNTPSTDTQYF.

The chain is built from TRBV28 and TRBJ2-7; no reliable D call. This CDR3 comprises 13 residues. Trimming took 2 bases from V and 3 from J, leaving 8 bases between them. CDR1 and CDR2 (germline): MDHEN, SYDVKM. The CDR3 bases are TGTGCCAGCAGTTTAAATCAGAACTACGAGCAGTACTTC. As protein: CASSLNQNYEQYF.

The V gene is TRBV24-1, the J gene TRBJ2-1; D possibly corresponds to TRBD2 (6 bases). V gave up 12 bases and J gave up 0 bases, with 14 bases separating them. The germline V gene has CDR1 KGHDR and CDR2 SFDVKD. The CDR3 has 14 residues. CDR3 sequence reads: CAVEGTYSYNEQFF. The CDR3 nucleotides read TGTGCCGTCGAAGGGACTTACTCCTACAATGAGCAGTTCTTC.

This chain joins TRBV29-1 and TRBJ1-3; tentatively, D is TRBD1 (6 bases). CDR1 and CDR2 from the germline V gene are SQVTM and ANQGSEA. Trimming removed 4 bases at V and 6 bases at J, with 13 bases between. The CDR3 totals 13 residues. The CDR3 reads CSVAPGGPNTIYF. The CDR3 coding sequence is TGCAGCGTTGCCCCTGGGGGCCCAAACACCATATATTTT.

CDR3 amino acids: CAWSVPGALSNSGNTIYF. The DNA of the CDR3 is TGTGCCTGGAGTGTACCAGGGGCCCTCTCAAACTCTGGAAACACCATATATTTT. The rearrangement links TRBV30 to TRBJ1-3; possible D gene TRBD1, 6 bases. V was trimmed by 0 bases and J by 0 bases, leaving 18 bases between them. This CDR3 contains 18 residues. The germline V gene encodes CDR1 GTSNPN and CDR2 SVGIG (reference sequence). The variable domain in full, with the rest retrieved from reference TRBV30 and TRBJ1-3, is SQTIHQWPATLVQPVGSPLSLECTVEGTSNPNLYWYRQAAGRGLQLLFYSVGIGQISSEVPQNLSASRPQDRQFILSSKKLLLSDSGFYLCAWSVPGALSNSGNTIYFGEGSWLTVV.

The V and J genes are TRBV7-2 and TRBJ1-2; no reliable D call. The CDR3 spans 16 residues. V shed 1 base and J shed 0 bases, with 12 bases lying between them. Germline-derived CDR1 and CDR2 are SGHTA and FQGNSA. CDR3 coding DNA: TGTGCCAGCAGCTTAGTAGCCACCACAACTAACTATGGCTACACCTTC. Amino acid sequence: CASSLVATTTNYGYTF. Drawing the rest from reference TRBV7-2 and TRBJ1-2, the complete variable domain is GAGVSQSPSNKVTEKGKDVELRCDPISGHTALYWYRQSLGQGLEFLIYFQGNSAPDKSGLPSDRFSAERTGGSVSTLTIQRTQQEDSAVYLCASSLVATTTNYGYTFGSGTRLTVV.

This chain connects TRBV3-1 (or the pseudogene TRBV3-2) to TRBJ2-3; D is possibly TRBD1 (6 bases). The CDR3 sequence is 13 residues long. Per the germline V gene, CDR1 is LGHDT and CDR2 is YNNKEL (reference sequence). Between the trimmed V and J ends, which lost 6 bases and 6 bases, there was a span of 13 bases. CDR3 nucleotide sequence: TGTGCCAGCAGGGAAACAGGGTCCGATACGCAGTATTTT. This encodes CASRETGSDTQYF.

The chain recombines TRBV6-5 with TRBJ1-1, with 7 bases identical to TRBD1. V shed 6 bases, J shed 2 bases, and the junction held 6 bases outside the gene matches. There are 14 residues in the CDR3. Germline V gene sequence: CDR1 MNHEY, CDR2 SVGAGI. In DNA form, the CDR3 reads TGTGCCAGCAGCCCCACAGGGGTCAACACTGAAGCTTTCTTT. Amino acids: CASSPTGVNTEAFF.

The gene calls are TRBV6-5 and TRBJ2-5; D possibly corresponds to TRBD2 (6 bases). Between the trimmed V and J ends, which lost 2 bases and 6 bases, there was a span of 16 bases. Germline lookup yields CDR1 MNHEY and CDR2 SVGAGI. The CDR3 length is 15 residues. CDR3 sequence (DNA): TGTGCCAGCAGTTACGCGGGCGGGATAGAGAAGACCCAGTACTTC. Residues: CASSYAGGIEKTQYF.

This sequence joins TRBV29-1 and TRBJ2-3; the D gene is possibly TRBD1 (6 bases). The CDR3 has 15 residues. Between the trimmed V and J ends, which lost 4 bases and 3 bases, there was a span of 17 bases. Germline CDR1 reads SQVTM; CDR2 reads ANQGSEA. CDR3 loop: CSVGSANRATDTQYF. CDR3 nucleotide sequence: TGCAGCGTTGGGTCCGCGAACAGGGCAACAGATACGCAGTATTTT.

This clone was picked up one time. The rearrangement uses TRBV6-5 and TRBJ1-1; tentatively, D is TRBD1 (6 bases). V dropped 10 bases and J dropped 5 bases, with 11 bases sitting between them. Germline V gene sequence: CDR1 MNHEY, CDR2 SVGAGI. The CDR3 runs to 11 residues. The CDR3, as DNA: TGTGCCATACAGGGTATAACTGAAGCTTTCTTT. It is translated as CAIQGITEAFF.

The CDR3 DNA sequence: TGTGCCAGCAGTTACAATACAGGATTCTATGGCTACACCTTC. It yields the protein CASSYNTGFYGYTF. V gene TRBV6-5 combines with J gene TRBJ1-2; TRBD1 might be the D (5 bases). Looked up from germline, CDR1 is MNHEY and CDR2 is SVGAGI. With 2 bases removed from V and 4 bases from J, the gap between germline ends came to 11 bases. CDR3 size: 14 residues.